This T cell receptor beta chain came from a study of a mutant IDH1 vaccine in newly diagnosed glioma. Turning to the study itself: Treated patients had a mean age of 40.4 years and a 62.5% male, roughly 40% female split. Previous care, which was radiotherapy, temozolomide, or both, most often involved both. Findings of the study overall: Top peripheral T cell clonotype shifts appeared unrelated to pseudoprogression. Researchers report vaccine-induced immune responses in 93.3% of patients.

With regard to this clone: Its specificity is unknown.

Repertoires were generated with immunoSEQ multiplex PCR, while TCRdb's copy carries only in-frame clones and drops some. The sample contains 70,000 to 95,000 clones, around 80% of which appear only once. Noted time point: baseline, week 1 (first vaccination visit). Sample treatment: pre-vaccination baseline after standard-of-care therapy. This TCR was sampled from a man in his forties or fifties with glioma. Some clones in this sample may be carry-over from other donors' samples. Specimen: PBMCs, collected from a glioma patient treated with radiotherapy, temozolomide or both.

The CDR3 is CASSLSWERGAAGNTIYF. In DNA, the CDR3 is TGTGCCAGCAGTCTCAGCTGGGAACGGGGAGCGGCTGGAAACACCATATATTTT. The chain combines TRBV2 with TRBJ1-3; no reliable D call. V lost 5 bases and J 2 bases, leaving 22 bases between the germline ends. The germline gives CDR1 SNHLY, CDR2 FYNNEI. This CDR3 contains 18 residues.